This T cell receptor beta chain was identified in a study of response to subunit inactivated influenza vaccine. This CDR3 is 15 amino acids long. Trimming took 3 bases from V and 0 from J, leaving 12 bases between them. MiXCR, applied by TCRdb to the RT-PCR reads, yields one record per CDR3 protein. The sample consists of more than 700,000 distinct CDR3 sequences, about 20% of them appearing once. Sequencing was performed on PBMCs from blood, taken 5 to 6 days after vaccination. This sequence originates from a man aged 45-60 years who received an inactivated influenza vaccine. V usage is TRBV12-3 or TRBV12-4 and J usage is TRBJ2-7; the D gene is possibly TRBD2 (5 bases). CDR3 nucleotides: TGTGCCAGCAGTTTGAGAGGGCGGAGCTCCTACGAGCAGTACTTC. It is translated as CASSLRGRSSYEQYF.